This T cell receptor beta chain was profiled in a study of regulatory T cells in long-lasting Graves disease. This sample's time point: newly diagnosed GD, antithyroid drugs for less than 3 months. Construction of the TCR library relied on RNA isolated from PBMCs. The ends were cut back, 5 bases at V and 5 bases at J, with 19 bases in the middle. The CDR3 extends over 16 amino acids. CDR1 is MNHEY, CDR2 SVGEGT, per germline. CDR3-region Arm-PCR and iRepertoire HTBI primers produced the TCR beta libraries. Each CDR3 protein gets one entry after TCRdb re-called the multiplex PCR reads with MiXCR. The top ten clones hold more than 15% of a sample with hundreds of thousands of distinct CDR3 sequences, roughly 16% of them seen once. The same data also went into a second study, on T cells in Graves' hyperthyroidism and ophthalmopathy.

The sequencing used peripheral blood mononuclear cells (PBMCs), collected at new diagnosis, from a patient treated with antithyroid drugs. This TCR came from a woman aged 25 to 39 with Graves disease. This chain uses TRBV6-2 or TRBV6-3 with TRBJ2-4; D tentatively reads TRBD1 or TRBD2 (6 bases each). The CDR3: CASSPRVGGEENIQYF. The CDR3 nucleotides are TGTGCCAGCAGTCCACGCGTGGGGGGCGAGGAAAACATTCAGTACTTC.